This TCR beta chain was recorded in a study of T cell responses to AZD1222 COVID-19 vaccine. Study-level results: Seropositive at baseline were only a handful of AZD1222 recipients. Regions 160-218 and 743-854 held dominance among vaccine-associated CD4 TCRs, which spanned spike.

About this clone itself: Its antigen is as yet unknown.

The V end lost 5 bases, the J end lost 4 bases, and 12 bases lay between the germline ends. This CDR3 has 14 amino acids. CDR1 and CDR2 from the germline V gene are LNHDA and SQIVND (reference sequence). Produced via immunoSEQ multiplex PCR; TCRdb's table is partial and in-frame only. Among about 130,000 clones listed, 90% were seen once. The TCR originated in an adult in good health. Here the sequenced sample was peripheral blood, taken on day 0 of AZD1222 vaccination. The V gene is TRBV19, the J gene TRBJ2-1; perhaps TRBD2 as D (6 bases). The CDR3 loop is CASSHGGVYNEQFF. Written as DNA, the CDR3 is TGTGCCAGTAGTCACGGAGGGGTATACAATGAGCAGTTCTTC.